This paragraph reports one T cell receptor (beta chain). Its antigen remains unknown. This record comes from a study of cytomegalovirus exposure and HLA in healthy donors. Study-level information: Early released data had about 80 million unique TCRs, all coming from HLA-typed donors.

Regarding the study as a whole: About 87% or about 30% of the time was how often most TCR beta V segments were productive, according to an earlier analysis. Later analysis identified several of the most significant clusters that appeared linked to common viral pathogens. Confirmation was obtained in vitro that a few CMV-associated chains are specific for CMV antigens.

With 60 Vbeta and 13 Jbeta primers, the PCR was carried out. Sequencing used immunoSEQ multiplex PCR; TCRdb keeps in-frame clones, though not all of them. The sample holds 140,000 to 150,000 clones, around 80% seen once. This CDR3 is built from 15 residues. CDR1 is SGHTA and CDR2 is FQGNSA in the germline V gene. The V segment lost 4 bases and the J segment 3 bases; nucleotides outside the gene matches: 6. The sample taken for sequencing was PBMCs. The chain uses TRBV7-2 and TRBJ2-5, with 9 bases that match TRBD2. The TCR was taken from a man aged 40-49 years in good health and CMV-seronegative. The CDR3 loop is CASSYRSGGKETQYF. In nucleotides, the CDR3 is TGTGCCAGCAGCTACCGTAGCGGGGGCAAAGAGACCCAGTACTTC.